These T cell receptor beta chains were read from a single sample in a study of blood T cell repertoires in COVID-19. TCRdb's copy holds only in-frame clones and misses some; the assay was immunoSEQ multiplex PCR. The table lists roughly 280,000 clones, 80% to 90% of them singletons. The specimen sequenced was PBMCs or T cells enriched from blood (not recorded which). The receptors here all came from a woman aged 25-40 years with acute COVID-19. CDR3s include the opening cysteine and the closing phenylalanine or tryptophan. D genes are given only for firm matches.

D gene,V gene,J gene,CDR3 protein
TRBD1,TRBV28,TRBJ1-6,CASSLPDRGGSPLHF
TRBD2,TRBV4-1,TRBJ2-1,CASSPGSGNYNEQFF
NA,TRBV3-1/TRBV3-2,TRBJ2-3,CASSRTSIADTQYF
TRBD1,TRBV25-1,TRBJ2-7,CASSEADRGPGYEQYF
TRBD2,TRBV5-1,TRBJ2-1,CASSWGTSGASYNEQFF
TRBD2,TRBV29-1,TRBJ2-7,CSVEGGLEKAGGYEQYF
NA,TRBV10-3,TRBJ2-7,CAISPPVATHYEQYF
NA,TRBV18,TRBJ1-5,CASSPPSQPQHF
NA,TRBV5-1,TRBJ2-7,CASSLAGKPYEQYF
NA,TRBV4-3,TRBJ1-5,CASKGRFNQPQHF
NA,TRBV6-5,TRBJ2-2,CASRRDSNTGELFF
TRBD2,TRBV11-2,TRBJ2-7,CASSQSSGSFYEQYF
TRBD2,TRBV4-3,TRBJ2-2,CASSPRTSGSGGELFF
TRBD2,TRBV19,TRBJ2-6,CASNLLSGGFKGANVLTF
TRBD2,TRBV6-2/TRBV6-3,TRBJ2-1,CASSPEREIYNEQFF
NA,TRBV4-1,TRBJ1-1,CASSQVVSREAFF
NA,TRBV3-1/TRBV3-2,TRBJ2-4,CASSHGTGPGNIQYF
TRBD1,TRBV29-1,TRBJ2-1,CSVRTGPLGQFF
NA,TRBV28,TRBJ2-3,CASSFSLSESTDTQYF
TRBD1,TRBV6-2/TRBV6-3,TRBJ2-4,CASSYVSAQGQGLRAKNIQYF
NA,TRBV20-1,TRBJ2-5,CSASTSQETQYF
NA,TRBV5-1,TRBJ1-6,CASSLQNINSPLHF
TRBD2,TRBV5-4,TRBJ2-3,CASGLAGENMHF
TRBD2,TRBV28,TRBJ2-7,CASQPGTIGEQYF